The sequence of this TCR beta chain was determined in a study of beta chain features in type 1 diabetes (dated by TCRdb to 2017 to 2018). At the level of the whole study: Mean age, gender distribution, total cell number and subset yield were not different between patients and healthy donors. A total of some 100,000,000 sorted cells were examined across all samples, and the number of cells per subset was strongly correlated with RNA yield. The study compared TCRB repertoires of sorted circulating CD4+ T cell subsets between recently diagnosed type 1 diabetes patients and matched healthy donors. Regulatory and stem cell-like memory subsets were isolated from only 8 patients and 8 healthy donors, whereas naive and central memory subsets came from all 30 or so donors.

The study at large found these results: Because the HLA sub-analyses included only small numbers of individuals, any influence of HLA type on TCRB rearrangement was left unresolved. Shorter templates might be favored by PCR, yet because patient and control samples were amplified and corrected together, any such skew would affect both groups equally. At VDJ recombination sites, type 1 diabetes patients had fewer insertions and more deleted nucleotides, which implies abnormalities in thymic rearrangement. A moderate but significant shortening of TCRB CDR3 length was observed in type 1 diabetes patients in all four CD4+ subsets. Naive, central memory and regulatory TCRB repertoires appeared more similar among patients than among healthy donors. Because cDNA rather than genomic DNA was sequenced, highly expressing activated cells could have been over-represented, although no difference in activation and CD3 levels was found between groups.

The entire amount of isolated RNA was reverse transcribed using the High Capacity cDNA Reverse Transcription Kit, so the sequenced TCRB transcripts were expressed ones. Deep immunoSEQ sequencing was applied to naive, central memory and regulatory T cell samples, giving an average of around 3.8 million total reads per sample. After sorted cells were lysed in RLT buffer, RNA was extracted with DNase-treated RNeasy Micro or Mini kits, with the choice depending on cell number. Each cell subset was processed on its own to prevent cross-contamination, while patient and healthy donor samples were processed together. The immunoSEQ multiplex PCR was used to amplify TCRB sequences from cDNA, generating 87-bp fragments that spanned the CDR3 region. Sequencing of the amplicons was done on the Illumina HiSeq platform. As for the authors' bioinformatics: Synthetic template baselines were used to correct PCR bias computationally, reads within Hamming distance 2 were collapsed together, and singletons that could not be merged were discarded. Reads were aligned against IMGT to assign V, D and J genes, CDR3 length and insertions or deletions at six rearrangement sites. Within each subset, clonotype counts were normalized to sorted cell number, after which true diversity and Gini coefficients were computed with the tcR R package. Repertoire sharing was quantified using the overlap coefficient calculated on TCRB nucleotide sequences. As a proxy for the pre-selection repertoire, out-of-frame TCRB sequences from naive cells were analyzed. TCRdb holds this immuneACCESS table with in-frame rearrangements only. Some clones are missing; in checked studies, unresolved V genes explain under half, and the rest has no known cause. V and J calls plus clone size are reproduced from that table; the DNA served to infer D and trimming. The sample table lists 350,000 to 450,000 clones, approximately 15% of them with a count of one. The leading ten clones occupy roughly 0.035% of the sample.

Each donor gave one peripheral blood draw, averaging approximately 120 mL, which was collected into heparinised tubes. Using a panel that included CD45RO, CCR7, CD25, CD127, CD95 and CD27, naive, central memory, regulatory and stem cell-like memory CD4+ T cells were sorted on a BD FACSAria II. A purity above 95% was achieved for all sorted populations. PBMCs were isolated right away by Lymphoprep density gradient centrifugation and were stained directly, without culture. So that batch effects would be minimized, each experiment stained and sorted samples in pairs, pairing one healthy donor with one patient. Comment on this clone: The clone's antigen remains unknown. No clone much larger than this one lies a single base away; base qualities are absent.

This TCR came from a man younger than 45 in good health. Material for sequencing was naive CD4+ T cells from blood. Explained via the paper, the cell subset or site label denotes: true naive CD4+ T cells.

The nucleotide sequence is TGTGCCAGCAGCCGGGATCAGCTTTACGAGCAGTACTTC. Its translation reads: CASSRDQLYEQYF. In this chain, TRBV6-5 is recombined with TRBJ2-7, with TRBD2 perhaps the D gene, on 5 matching bases. The CDR3 covers 13 residues, taking in both the cysteine and the phenylalanine. The CDR3 DNA has 39 bases and is translated from base 1. Trimming takes 6 bases from V and 4 bases from J, and the germline ends sit 13 bases apart. CDR1 MNHEY and CDR2 SVGAGI are derived from the germline V gene.